This T cell receptor (beta chain) is from a study of shared clonotypes between healthy human individuals. Study-level points and caveats: A reduction in generation probabilities was seen for non-shared clonotypes relative to those shared by all four donors.

Naive CD8 populations comprised CD45RO-negative cells positively selected for CCR7, excluding terminally differentiated effector memory CD45RA+ cells. V was shortened by 8 bases and J by 6 bases, with 4 bases between the two germline ends. Germline CDR1 SEHNR, CDR2 FQNEAQ (reference sequence). This CDR3 spans 9 amino acids. For sorted subsets, 150 to 200 ng DNA per replicate equaled approximately 30,000 T cell genomes. Generated by immunoSEQ multiplex PCR, the TCRdb table keeps only in-frame clones and is missing some. This table has some 2 million clones, about 95% appearing once. About this clone: What it binds is unknown.

The sequenced material came from naive CD8+ T cells sorted from blood. This TCR was recovered from a man in his late teens or twenties in good health. The rearrangement links TRBV7-9 to TRBJ1-2, with D uncertain. The DNA for the CDR3 is TGTGCCAGCGGGAATGGCTACACCTTC. It codes for CASGNGYTF.